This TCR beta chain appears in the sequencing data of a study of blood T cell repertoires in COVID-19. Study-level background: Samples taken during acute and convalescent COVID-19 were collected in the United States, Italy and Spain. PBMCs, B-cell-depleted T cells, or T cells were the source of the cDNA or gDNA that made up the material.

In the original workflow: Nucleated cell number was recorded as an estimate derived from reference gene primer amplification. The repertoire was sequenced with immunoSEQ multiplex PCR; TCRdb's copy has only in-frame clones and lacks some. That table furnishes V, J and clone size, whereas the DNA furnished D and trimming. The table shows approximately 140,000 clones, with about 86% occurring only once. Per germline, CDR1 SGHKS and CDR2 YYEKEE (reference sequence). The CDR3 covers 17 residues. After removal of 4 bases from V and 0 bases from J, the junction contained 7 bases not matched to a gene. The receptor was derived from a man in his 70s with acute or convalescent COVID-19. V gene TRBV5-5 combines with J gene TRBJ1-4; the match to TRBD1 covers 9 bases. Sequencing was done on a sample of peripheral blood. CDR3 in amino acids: CASSLRDRVSTNEKLFF. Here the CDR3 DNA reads TGTGCCAGCAGCCTCCGGGACAGGGTCTCAACTAATGAAAAACTGTTTTTT.